This entry lists 27 T cell receptor beta chains sequenced from one sample in a study of blood T cell repertoires in COVID-19. TCRdb keeps only in-frame clones here, not all; method: immunoSEQ multiplex PCR. The data contain roughly 41,000 clones, about 88% of them singletons. Sequenced material: peripheral blood. The receptors come from a man aged 60 to 69 with active COVID-19.

The V and J genes are TRBV10-1 and TRBJ2-1, with TRBD1 identical over 11 bases. Looked up from germline, CDR1 is WNHNN and CDR2 is SYGVQD (reference sequence). Unmatched junction bases numbered 3, after V lost 7 bases and J lost 7 bases. This CDR3 region has 13 residues. The CDR3 nucleotides read TGCGCCAGCAACCGGGACAGGGGGAATGAGCAGTTCTTC. It codes for CASNRDRGNEQFF.

The chain recombines TRBV18 with TRBJ1-1; D unclear. CDR3 length: 14 amino acids. Deletions cut 6 bases from V and 1 base from J, with 12 bases between. Germline V CDR1 and CDR2: KGHSH, LQKENI. CDR3 sequence (DNA): TGTGCCAGCTCCCGAGGGTTCTCGAACACTGAAGCTTTCTTT. Translating gives CASSRGFSNTEAFF.

V gene TRBV7-2 combines with J gene TRBJ2-1; TRBD2 matches 13 bases. The CDR3 length is 14 residues. Germline-derived CDR1 and CDR2 are SGHTA and FQGNSA. Trimming at V came to 3 bases and at J to 8 bases, leaving 1 base not matched to a gene. In DNA form, the CDR3 reads TGTGCCAGCAGCTTGGGACTAGCGGGATATGAGCAGTTCTTC. It translates to CASSLGLAGYEQFF.

This rearrangement joins TRBV18 to TRBJ1-6; D is perhaps TRBD1 (6 bases). Per the germline V gene, CDR1 is KGHSH and CDR2 is LQKENI. V lost 3 bases and J 10 bases, leaving 16 bases between the germline ends. This CDR3 region has 15 residues. CDR3 in DNA: TGTGCCAGCTCACCTGAGACAGGCAAGGAATCACCCCTCCACTTT. It translates to CASSPETGKESPLHF.

The chain combines TRBV24-1 with TRBJ2-2, with 7 bases matching TRBD2. Trimming at V came to 4 bases and at J to 4 bases, leaving 5 bases not matched to a gene. This CDR3 comprises 15 residues. Germline CDR1 is KGHDR and CDR2 is SFDVKD. The CDR3 loop is CATSDGGLGTGELFF. The CDR3 DNA reads TGTGCCACCAGTGACGGCGGACTAGGCACCGGGGAGCTGTTTTTT.

The chain uses TRBV5-4 and TRBJ2-3; D is unclear. Trimming shortened V by 1 base and J by 0 bases, and 12 bases separated the two germline ends. CDR1 and CDR2 (germline): SGHNT, YYREEE (reference sequence). CDR3 length: 16 residues. The CDR3 here is CASSLSAIASTDTQYF. DNA for the CDR3: TGTGCCAGCAGCTTGTCGGCTATAGCTAGCACAGATACGCAGTATTTT.

The chain employs TRBV9 and TRBJ2-1; 13 nucleotides align to TRBD2. V trimming: 4 bases; J trimming: 6 bases; junction bases outside the gene matches: 7. The V gene's germline CDR1 is SGDLS and CDR2 YYNGEE. The CDR3 loop spans 16 amino acids. The CDR3 is CASSMSGLAGANEQFF. CDR3 DNA sequence: TGTGCCAGCAGCATGTCCGGACTAGCGGGAGCCAATGAGCAGTTCTTC.

The count of this clone is one. The V call is TRBV27, the J call TRBJ2-3, with D possibly TRBD1 on 5 matching bases. The V and J ends lost 5 bases and 7 bases respectively, with 19 bases between them. From germline, CDR1 is MNHEY and CDR2 SMNVEV (reference sequence). The CDR3 covers 15 residues. The CDR3 sequence: CASSGWGVSANTQYF. The CDR3 DNA sequence: TGTGCCAGCAGTGGATGGGGCGTTTCGGCAAATACGCAGTATTTT.

The V and J genes are TRBV30 and TRBJ1-1, with D uncertain. The V end lost 0 bases, the J end lost 4 bases, and 12 bases lay between the germline ends. CDR1 and CDR2 (germline): GTSNPN, SVGIG (reference sequence). This CDR3 has 14 residues. The CDR3 protein is CAWSVLREGTEAFF. The CDR3 bases are TGTGCCTGGAGTGTACTGAGGGAGGGCACTGAAGCTTTCTTT.

The rearrangement joins TRBV9 to TRBJ2-2; TRBD1 matches at 7 bases. Germline lookup yields CDR1 SGDLS and CDR2 YYNGEE. The CDR3 sequence is 12 residues long. V lost 3 bases and J lost 12; bases outside the gene matches: 5. The CDR3 region is CASSATGKKLFF. The CDR3 bases are TGTGCCAGCAGCGCGACAGGGAAAAAGCTGTTTTTT. Supplemented by reference TRBV9 and TRBJ2-2, the full variable domain reads DSGVTQTPKHLITATGQRVTLRCSPRSGDLSVYWYQQSLDQGLQFLIQYYNGEERAKGNILERFSAQQFPDLHSELNLSSLELGDSALYFCASSATGKKLFFGEGSRLTVL.

The rearrangement joins TRBV7-8 to TRBJ1-5; tentatively, D is TRBD1 (5 bases). The V gene lost 4 bases and the J gene lost 7 bases, with 14 bases spanning the gap. This CDR3 comprises 14 residues. Germline V CDR1 and CDR2: SGHVS, FQNEAQ. CDR3: CASSSNQGGQPQHF. In DNA form, the CDR3 reads TGTGCCAGCAGCTCCAATCAGGGAGGGCAGCCCCAGCATTTT. The complete variable domain, with remaining parts taken from reference TRBV7-8 and TRBJ1-5, reads GAGVSQSPRYKVAKRGQDVALRCDPISGHVSLFWYQQALGQGPEFLTYFQNEAQLDKSGLPSDRFFAERPEGSVSTLKIQRTQQEDSAVYLCASSSNQGGQPQHFGDGTRLSIL.

This chain connects TRBV6-1 to TRBJ2-3, with D maybe TRBD2 (6 bases). The germline gives CDR1 MNHNS, CDR2 SASEGT. The V end was cut by 2 bases, the J end by 2 bases, with 14 bases between. This CDR3 contains 16 residues. The CDR3 loop is CASSELRQGLTDTQYF. In nucleotides, the CDR3 is TGTGCCAGCAGTGAACTTAGGCAGGGACTCACAGATACGCAGTATTTT.

This clone turned up a few times. The chain has TRBV2 and TRBJ2-7, with D uncertain. CDR1 SNHLY and CDR2 FYNNEI come from the germline V gene. The CDR3 contains 16 residues. V was cut by 4 bases and J by 6 bases, with 22 bases left in between. The CDR3 DNA reads TGTGCCAGCAGTGGCCCCCTCCTTAGTAGATCGAGCGAGCAGTACTTC. This translates into CASSGPLLSRSSEQYF.

The chain combines TRBV11-3 with TRBJ2-1; perhaps TRBD2 as D (5 bases). Trimming removed 3 bases at V and 7 bases at J, with 10 bases between. The germline V gene encodes CDR1 SGHNT and CDR2 YENEEA. This CDR3 region has 13 residues. Written as DNA, the CDR3 is TGTGCCAGCAGCTTGCGGACTCGGAATGAGCAGTTCTTC. Amino acids: CASSLRTRNEQFF.

The J gene is TRBJ1-6, the V gene TRBV7-9, with TRBD1 matching over 11 bases. Germline V lookup: CDR1 SEHNR, CDR2 FQNEAQ (reference sequence). CDR3 length equals 14 residues. Trimming took 5 bases from V and 11 from J; bases not matched to a gene: 5. The CDR3 nucleotides read TGTGCCAGCAGCCCTGGACAGGGGGCTCCACCCCTCCACTTT. This translates into CASSPGQGAPPLHF. Filled out from reference TRBV7-9 and TRBJ1-6, the complete variable domain reads DTGVSQNPRHKITKRGQNVTFRCDPISEHNRLYWYRQTLGQGPEFLTYFQNEAQLEKSRLLSDRFSAERPKGSFSTLEIQRTEQGDSAMYLCASSPGQGAPPLHFGNGTRLTVT.

This chain connects TRBV7-9 to TRBJ2-3, with TRBD1 matching over 7 bases. J gave up 0 bases and V 8 bases, and 8 bases lay outside the gene matches. The germline V gene encodes CDR1 SEHNR and CDR2 FQNEAQ (reference sequence). The CDR3 contains 15 residues. The CDR3 DNA is TGTGCCAGCCTTCGAGGGGGCGCTAGCACAGATACGCAGTATTTT. Amino acid sequence: CASLRGGASTDTQYF.

This sequence joins TRBV6-5 and TRBJ2-5; D may be TRBD2 (6 bases). Trimming shortened V by 0 bases and J by 7 bases, and 9 bases separated the two germline ends. The V gene's germline CDR1 is MNHEY and CDR2 SVGAGI. The CDR3 runs 13 residues. The CDR3 loop is CASSYSTGRTQYF. The CDR3 DNA reads TGTGCCAGCAGTTACTCGACCGGGAGGACCCAGTACTTC.

This chain uses TRBV9 with TRBJ2-7, with 8 positions matching TRBD1. V was pared by 0 bases and J by 6 bases, with 5 bases of the junction left unmatched. CDR1 is SGDLS, CDR2 YYNGEE, per germline. The length of the CDR3 is 14 residues. The CDR3 DNA follows: TGTGCCAGCAGCGTAGGCCAGGGGGCTGGCGAGCAGTACTTC. Protein product: CASSVGQGAGEQYF.

The count of this clone is one. V and J are TRBV24-1 and TRBJ2-3, with a weak D call TRBD1 (5 bases). Germline V gene data show CDR1 as KGHDR and CDR2 as SFDVKD. The CDR3 sequence is 15 residues long. Trimming cost V 0 bases and J 1 base, with 7 bases left between them. The CDR3 region has the DNA TGTGCCACCAGTGATTTGGGACAAGGCACAGATACGCAGTATTTT. It is translated as CATSDLGQGTDTQYF.

The rearrangement links TRBV4-3 to TRBJ2-7; TRBD2 matches at 7 bases. The germline V gene has CDR1 LGHNA and CDR2 YSLEER. The CDR3 extends over 15 amino acids. Trimming cost V 3 bases and J 3 bases; bases outside gene matches: 8. CDR3 loop: CASSQMASGRYEQYF. CDR3 nucleotides: TGCGCCAGCAGCCAGATGGCTAGCGGTCGCTACGAGCAGTACTTC.

This chain joins TRBV9 and TRBJ2-6; D is unresolved. The CDR3 has 17 amino acids. The V end was cut by 0 bases, the J end by 0 bases, with 10 bases between. Per the germline V gene, CDR1 is SGDLS and CDR2 is YYNGEE. CDR3 loop: CASSVVPRDSGANVLTF. Written as DNA, the CDR3 is TGTGCCAGCAGCGTAGTTCCAAGAGACTCTGGGGCCAACGTCCTGACTTTC. The full variable domain, in which reference TRBV9 and TRBJ2-6 provide the parts outside the CDR3, is DSGVTQTPKHLITATGQRVTLRCSPRSGDLSVYWYQQSLDQGLQFLIQYYNGEERAKGNILERFSAQQFPDLHSELNLSSLELGDSALYFCASSVVPRDSGANVLTFGAGSRLTVL.

The rearrangement uses TRBV5-4 and TRBJ2-1, with D possibly matching TRBD1 (6 bases). The CDR3 covers 14 residues. Germline V gives CDR1 SGHNT, CDR2 YYREEE (reference sequence). Trimming shortened V by 4 bases and J by 0 bases, and 8 bases separated the two germline ends. CDR3 sequence (DNA): TGTGCCAGCAGCAGGGGGAGCTCCTACAATGAGCAGTTCTTC. Encoded protein: CASSRGSSYNEQFF. The whole variable domain, filled in from reference TRBV5-4 and TRBJ2-1, reads ETGVTQSPTHLIKTRGQQVTLRCSSQSGHNTVSWYQQALGQGPQFIFQYYREEENGRGNFPPRFSGLQFPNYSSELNVNALELDDSALYLCASSRGSSYNEQFFGPGTRLTVL.

The V call is TRBV5-1, the J call TRBJ2-2, with 8 bases identical to TRBD2. CDR1 and CDR2 from the germline V gene are SGHRS and YFSETQ. Germline trimming cut 0 bases from V and 6 bases from J; bases unmatched to any gene: 7. The CDR3 extends over 16 amino acids. The CDR3 loop is CASSLALGLASGELFF. The CDR3 bases are TGCGCCAGCAGCTTGGCCCTAGGACTAGCTTCCGGGGAGCTGTTTTTT.

The chain couples TRBV11-2 to TRBJ2-7, with TRBD2 matching over 11 bases. Germline V gives CDR1 SGHAT, CDR2 FQNNGV. This CDR3 contains 15 residues. Trimming took 5 bases from V and 4 from J; bases not matched to a gene: 7. This CDR3 is CASSKGLADDYEQYF. The CDR3 DNA reads as TGTGCCAGCAGCAAGGGACTAGCGGACGATTACGAGCAGTACTTC.

The chain combines TRBV7-9 with TRBJ2-3, with a possible D match to TRBD2 (5 bases). Germline CDR1 is SEHNR and CDR2 is FQNEAQ (reference sequence). The V gene lost 4 bases and the J gene lost 4 bases, with 9 bases spanning the gap. This CDR3 spans 13 amino acids. DNA for the CDR3: TGTGCCAGCAGCTCCTCAGCGGCAGATACGCAGTATTTT. Translated: CASSSSAADTQYF.

The rearrangement links TRBV27 to TRBJ2-7; 9 nucleotides match TRBD2. CDR3 size: 16 residues. With 6 bases clipped from V and 4 bases from J, the junction kept 13 bases outside the gene matches. The germline V gene has CDR1 MNHEY and CDR2 SMNVEV (reference sequence). The chain's CDR3 is CASRRGLAGEAYEQYF. CDR3 nucleotide sequence: TGTGCCAGCAGAAGGGGTTTAGCGGGAGAGGCGTACGAGCAGTACTTC.

This chain links TRBV27 with TRBJ2-7; TRBD1 aligns across 8 bases. V trimming: 6 bases; J trimming: 5 bases; junction bases outside the gene matches: 6. Germline V gene data show CDR1 as MNHEY and CDR2 as SMNVEV (reference sequence). The CDR3 is made up of 13 amino acids. CDR3 loop: CASSTGGSNEQYF. The CDR3 nucleotides read TGTGCCAGCAGCACAGGGGGGAGCAACGAGCAGTACTTC.